Below are 20 T cell receptor beta chains sequenced from a single sample in a study of metastatic and nonmetastatic thyroid tumors. TCRdb ran MiXCR on the PCR reads. The profile covers around 34,000 clones, with 16% appearing a single time and around 3.3% taken by the ten largest. All patients were untreated before thyroid surgery. Sequencing was carried out using blood. These receptors were collected from a female donor with papillary thyroid cancer or a benign thyroid nodule (not recorded which). Some clones in this sample may be carry-over from other donors' samples.

This clone has ten or more counts. J is TRBJ2-7 and V is TRBV18; 10 nucleotides align to TRBD2. Trimming cost V 6 bases and J 4 bases; bases outside gene matches: 6. Germline values: CDR1 KGHSH, CDR2 LQKENI. This CDR3 has 14 amino acids. This CDR3 is CASSPGTSVYEQYF. The CDR3 DNA follows: TGTGCCAGCTCCCCCGGGACTAGCGTTTACGAGCAGTACTTC.

This clone was seen ten or more times. The chain combines TRBV4-1 with TRBJ1-2; TRBD1 aligns across 10 bases. The CDR3 loop spans 17 amino acids. V lost 2 bases to trimming and J lost 2 bases; unmatched junction nucleotides: 8. CDR1 and CDR2 (germline): MGHRA, YSYEKL. The CDR3: CASSQRRQGARNYGYTF. The CDR3 DNA sequence: TGCGCCAGCAGCCAAAGGAGACAGGGGGCGCGGAACTATGGCTACACCTTC.

There are many counts of this clone. CDR3 residues: CASRLRQGAAGYEQYF. The CDR3 region has the DNA TGTGCCAGCAGATTACGACAGGGGGCGGCGGGCTACGAGCAGTACTTC. The chain employs TRBV28 and TRBJ2-7; 10 bases align to TRBD1. From germline, CDR1 is MDHEN and CDR2 SYDVKM. The CDR3 sequence is 16 residues long. V trimming: 6 bases; J trimming: 3 bases; junction bases outside the gene matches: 11.

This clone was detected ten times or more. This chain joins TRBV19 and TRBJ1-5; TRBD1 matches 8 bases. Germline V lookup: CDR1 LNHDA, CDR2 SQIVND (reference sequence). The CDR3 totals 16 residues. With 5 bases clipped from V and 4 bases from J, the junction kept 10 bases outside the gene matches. CDR3 protein: CASSQYGQGYNQPQHF. The CDR3, as DNA: TGTGCCAGTAGTCAATACGGACAGGGCTATAATCAGCCCCAGCATTTT.

This clone was seen repeatedly, ten times or more. The identical CDR3 is also encoded by other nucleotide sequences in the sample. The chain has TRBV12-3 or TRBV12-4 and TRBJ2-5; TRBD2 aligns across 11 bases. V lost 7 bases, J lost 0 bases, and 10 bases stayed unmatched. This CDR3 has 17 residues. The CDR3, as DNA: TGTGCCAGCACCCCGGGACTAGCGGCAATGTACCAAGAGACCCAGTACTTC. This sequence encodes CASTPGLAAMYQETQYF.

In this sample, this clone turned up many times. For the CDR3, the DNA is TGCAGTGCTAGAGAAATACTAGCGGGAGACGCAGATACGCAGTATTTT. Protein sequence: CSAREILAGDADTQYF. V is TRBV20-1 and J is TRBJ2-3, with TRBD2 matching 11 bases. The CDR3 has 16 amino acids. V was clipped by 0 bases and J by 4 bases; unmatched bases: 6. Germline V gene sequence: CDR1 DFQATT, CDR2 SNEGSKA (reference sequence).

This clone was seen many times. The chain carries TRBV6-1 and TRBJ2-7, with 7 positions matching TRBD2. CDR3 length equals 13 residues. The germline V gene has CDR1 MNHNS and CDR2 SASEGT. V lost 10 bases to trimming and J lost 3 bases; unmatched junction nucleotides: 9. The CDR3 DNA sequence: TGTGCCACTTATCGGGGAGGGCGCTACGAGCAGTACTTC. Encoded protein: CATYRGGRYEQYF.

In its sample, this clone was seen many times. The chain joins TRBV27 to TRBJ1-1; TRBD1 matches at 7 bases. The CDR3 is made up of 15 amino acids. The germline CDR1 and CDR2 sequences are MNHEY and SMNVEV (reference sequence). The V gene end was trimmed by 8 bases and the J gene end by 0 bases; junction bases not matched to a gene: 9. The DNA of the CDR3 is TGTGCCAGCGGCCGTACCGGGACAGTGAACACTGAAGCTTTCTTT. Translation gives CASGRTGTVNTEAFF.

This clone has only a few counts. The identical CDR3 is also encoded by other nucleotide sequences in the sample. The V gene is TRBV11-2, the J gene TRBJ2-7; D may be TRBD1 (8 bases). The ends were cut back, 4 bases at V and 6 bases at J, with 19 bases in the middle. The CDR3 contains 15 residues. Per the germline V gene, CDR1 is SGHAT and CDR2 is FQNNGV. CDR3 region: CASSWGGTGGVEQYF. CDR3 in DNA: TGTGCCAGCAGCTGGGGGGGGACAGGCGGCGTCGAGCAGTACTTC. Full variable domain (missing parts from reference TRBV11-2 and TRBJ2-7): EAGVAQSPRYKIIEKRQSVAFWCNPISGHATLYWYQQILGQGPKLLIQFQNNGVVDDSQLPKDRFSAERLKGVDSTLKIQPAKLEDSAVYLCASSWGGTGGVEQYFGPGTRLTVT.

There are many counts of this clone. The V and J genes are TRBV6-1 and TRBJ1-5; TRBD1 might be the D (5 bases). Germline assignment: CDR1 MNHNS and CDR2 SASEGT. V dropped 4 bases and J dropped 0 bases, with 7 bases sitting between them. The CDR3 has 14 residues. This CDR3 reads CASSVTVSNQPQHF. CDR3 nucleotides: TGTGCCAGCAGTGTGACAGTTAGCAATCAGCCCCAGCATTTT.

This clone was recorded at least ten times. V gene TRBV18 combines with J gene TRBJ1-6, with a tentative D call TRBD1 (6 bases). This CDR3 is 14 amino acids long. Germline V gene sequence: CDR1 KGHSH, CDR2 LQKENI. Trimming pared 4 bases from V and 8 bases from J, leaving 12 bases between. This CDR3 reads CASSLQGWDSPLHF. CDR3 DNA sequence: TGTGCCAGCTCACTACAGGGTTGGGATTCACCCCTCCACTTT.

This clone appeared many times. The gene calls are TRBV5-1 and TRBJ2-4, with 10 bases fitting TRBD1. The germline CDR1 and CDR2 sequences are SGHRS and YFSETQ. The CDR3 extends over 14 amino acids. Germline trimming cut 0 bases from V and 7 bases from J; bases unmatched to any gene: 1. CDR3 bases: TGCGCCAGCAGCTTGGCGGGACAGGGGAACATTCAGTACTTC. It codes for CASSLAGQGNIQYF.

This clone was found many times. This sequence joins TRBV10-3 and TRBJ1-2; 7 bases agree with TRBD1. V shed 6 bases and J 3 bases; nucleotides not matched to a gene: 7. The germline CDR1 and CDR2 sequences are ENHRY and SYGVKD. The CDR3 has 14 amino acids. CDR3 sequence (DNA): TGTGCCATCAGCGGGACAGCCGGCGACTATGGCTACACCTTC. Translation gives CAISGTAGDYGYTF.

In regard to this clone: No conserved phenylalanine or tryptophan is present at the end of the CDR3, so a read error is the likely explanation. CDR3 amino acids: CASRPGVSEQYL. The CDR3, as DNA: TGTGCCAGCAGACCCGGGGTTTCCGAGCAGTACCTC. V and J are TRBV7-8 and TRBJ2-7; a possible D gene is TRBD2 (5 bases). Trimming took 6 bases from V and 6 from J, leaving 12 bases between them. The CDR3 is 12 residues long. Germline V gene data show CDR1 as SGHVS and CDR2 as FQNEAQ.

This clone was recorded at least ten times. A much more abundant neighbour one base away suggests this may be a read error. V gene TRBV15 combines with J gene TRBJ1-3, with TRBD1 as a possible D gene (6 bases). The germline V gene encodes CDR1 LNHNV and CDR2 YYDKDF (reference sequence). CDR3 size: 17 residues. The CDR3: CATSPYRTASSGNTIHF. The CDR3 DNA sequence: TGTGCCACCAGTCCTTATCGGACAGCGAGCTCTGGAAACACCATACATTTT.

This clone was recorded many times. The CDR3 region is CASTADRENTGELFF. The DNA of the CDR3 is TGTGCCAGCACGGCGGACAGGGAGAACACCGGGGAGCTGTTTTTT. The J gene is TRBJ2-2, the V gene TRBV6-1, with 8 bases lining up with TRBD1. The germline CDR1 and CDR2 sequences are MNHNS and SASEGT. V was pared by 7 bases and J by 1 base, with 5 bases of the junction left unmatched. The CDR3 is 15 amino acids.

This clone has at least ten counts. This rearrangement joins TRBV18 to TRBJ1-1; tentative D call: TRBD1 (5 bases). CDR1 KGHSH and CDR2 LQKENI come from the germline V gene. Trimming cost V 3 bases and J 2 bases, with 7 bases left between them. CDR3 length: 13 residues. In DNA form, the CDR3 reads TGTGCCAGCTCACCGCAGGGAAACACTGAAGCTTTCTTT. Residues: CASSPQGNTEAFF.

This clone was recorded many times. The V call is TRBV6-5, the J call TRBJ1-2; D not certain. The V end was cut by 2 bases, the J end by 4 bases, with 8 bases between. The CDR3 spans 13 residues. Germline CDR1 reads MNHEY; CDR2 reads SVGAGI. The CDR3 spells CASSYAPTYGYTF. The CDR3 DNA sequence: TGTGCCAGCAGTTACGCGCCTACCTATGGCTACACCTTC.

This clone was seen more than once but under ten times. Compared with germline, one end of the junction differs, possibly owing to a read error. V gene TRBV15 combines with J gene TRBJ2-7, with D perhaps TRBD1 or TRBD2 (5 bases each). The CDR3 is 16 residues long. Germline V CDR1 and CDR2: LNHNV, YYDKDF (reference sequence). The CDR3 loop is CASSRGLGRGPLEQYF. The CDR3 coding sequence is TGTGCCAGCAGCAGAGGACTTGGAAGGGGCCCCCTCGAGCAGTACTTC.

This clone was recorded at least ten times. V is TRBV18 and J is TRBJ2-7; D call uncertain. V was shortened by 5 bases and J by 6 bases, with 8 bases between the two germline ends. This CDR3 comprises 11 residues. In germline, CDR1 is KGHSH, CDR2 LQKENI. In DNA, the CDR3 is TGTGCCAGCTCATCGATGGGCGAGCAGTACTTC. Protein sequence: CASSSMGEQYF.